Listed below are T cell receptor beta chains from one sample, sequenced in a study of blood T cell repertoires in COVID-19. Assay: immunoSEQ multiplex PCR; the TCRdb copy retains only in-frame clones and omits some. The data hold about 160,000 clones, with 82% observed a single time. Sequencing was carried out using peripheral blood. The receptor source for this set is a woman at least 80 years old with acute or convalescent COVID-19. CDR3s include the opening cysteine and the closing phenylalanine or tryptophan. Each record gives: V gene, clone size, D gene, J gene, CDR3 DNA, CDR3 protein. A D gene is named only where the DNA matches it firmly. Clone size is not always given. Where it is, it says once, few, many or a class for expanded clones.

V gene: TRBV27
clone size: NA
D gene: TRBD1
J gene: TRBJ1-6
CDR3 DNA: TGTGCCAGCAGACCTCCGGGACAGGGGTTTTCACCCCTCCACTTT
CDR3 protein: CASRPPGQGFSPLHF

V gene: TRBV6-1
clone size: NA
D gene: NA
J gene: TRBJ1-1
CDR3 DNA: TGTGCCAGCAGGGAAGTCGACAGCCTGAACACTGAAGCTTTCTTT
CDR3 protein: CASREVDSLNTEAFF

V gene: TRBV5-4
clone size: NA
D gene: NA
J gene: TRBJ2-7
CDR3 DNA: TGTGCCAGCAGCTCCGACCGGAGCTACGAGCAGTACTTC
CDR3 protein: CASSSDRSYEQYF

V gene: TRBV5-5
clone size: NA
D gene: TRBD1
J gene: TRBJ2-5
CDR3 DNA: TGTGCCAGCAGCTCGACAGGGAATCAAGAGACCCAGTACTTC
CDR3 protein: CASSSTGNQETQYF

V gene: TRBV7-6
clone size: NA
D gene: TRBD1
J gene: TRBJ2-1
CDR3 DNA: TGTGCCAGCAGCCCGACCGGGACAGGGACGGACAATGAGCAGTTCTTC
CDR3 protein: CASSPTGTGTDNEQFF

V gene: TRBV2
clone size: NA
D gene: NA
J gene: TRBJ1-5
CDR3 DNA: TGTGCCAGCAGTGAAGGGCAGTACAATCAGCCCCAGCATTTT
CDR3 protein: CASSEGQYNQPQHF

V gene: TRBV5-1
clone size: NA
D gene: NA
J gene: TRBJ1-1
CDR3 DNA: TGCGCCAGCAGCTTGTCTTCAGGCGCGAACACTGAAGCTTTCTTT
CDR3 protein: CASSLSSGANTEAFF

V gene: TRBV9
clone size: NA
D gene: NA
J gene: TRBJ1-3
CDR3 DNA: TGTGCCAGCAGCGTCGACATTGCCTCTGGAAACACCATATATTTT
CDR3 protein: CASSVDIASGNTIYF

V gene: TRBV5-4
clone size: NA
D gene: NA
J gene: TRBJ2-1
CDR3 DNA: TGTGCCAGCAGGCCCTCCGGGACACCAACTTTCAATGAGCAGTTCTTC
CDR3 protein: CASRPSGTPTFNEQFF

V gene: TRBV6-5
clone size: NA
D gene: NA
J gene: TRBJ1-1
CDR3 DNA: TGTGCCAGCAGTTACACAGGGTCTGACGCTGAAGCTTTCTTT
CDR3 protein: CASSYTGSDAEAFF

V gene: TRBV7-7
clone size: NA
D gene: NA
J gene: TRBJ2-2
CDR3 DNA: TGTGCCAGCAGCTTCCTGACCGGGGAGCTGTTTTTT
CDR3 protein: CASSFLTGELFF

V gene: TRBV11-2
clone size: NA
D gene: NA
J gene: TRBJ1-4
CDR3 DNA: TGTGCCAGCAGCTTAGAAACGGGACTGAATGAAAAACTGTTTTTT
CDR3 protein: CASSLETGLNEKLFF

V gene: TRBV12-5
clone size: NA
D gene: NA
J gene: TRBJ1-4
CDR3 DNA: TGTGCTAGTGGACAGGAGGGGACAACTAATGAAAAACTGTTTTTT
CDR3 protein: CASGQEGTTNEKLFF

V gene: TRBV11-2
clone size: NA
D gene: NA
J gene: TRBJ2-7
CDR3 DNA: TGTGCCAGCAAAAGCCAAACCGAGCAGTACTTC
CDR3 protein: CASKSQTEQYF

V gene: TRBV18
clone size: NA
D gene: TRBD1
J gene: TRBJ1-1
CDR3 DNA: TGTGCCAGCTCACCCCGGGACAGCTATGAAGCTTTCTTT
CDR3 protein: CASSPRDSYEAFF

V gene: TRBV7-2
clone size: NA
D gene: TRBD2
J gene: TRBJ2-7
CDR3 DNA: TGTGCCAGCAGAACTAGCGGGGGATCCTACGAGCAGTACTTC
CDR3 protein: CASRTSGGSYEQYF

V gene: TRBV19
clone size: few
D gene: TRBD1
J gene: TRBJ1-4
CDR3 DNA: TGTGCCAGTAGTACTATCAGGGGGCTGTTTGAAAAACTGTTTTTT
CDR3 protein: CASSTIRGLFEKLFF

V gene: TRBV5-6
clone size: NA
D gene: NA
J gene: TRBJ2-3
CDR3 DNA: TGTGCCAGCAGCTTGCCAGGGATAACAGATACGCAGTATTTT
CDR3 protein: CASSLPGITDTQYF